This TCR beta chain is drawn from a study of blood T cell repertoires in COVID-19. Authors' analysis steps: Quantification of nucleated cells was approximated via reference gene primer amplification. The data were produced by immunoSEQ multiplex PCR, yet TCRdb's version contains in-frame clones alone and is incomplete. From that table come the V and J calls and clone size; the DNA was used to work out D and trimming. The table includes about 190,000 clones, 85% to 90% detected once. The V end was cut by 0 bases, the J end by 0 bases, with 6 bases between. CDR3 length: 15 residues. Germline lookup yields CDR1 LGHNA and CDR2 YSLEER.

The V gene is TRBV4-3, the J gene TRBJ1-3; D gene uncertain. The sample taken for sequencing was peripheral blood. The TCR comes from a human donor in a cohort sampled during active COVID-19. The DNA for the CDR3 is TGCGCCAGCAGCCAAGAGACTTTCTCTGGAAACACCATATATTTT. Its protein is CASSQETFSGNTIYF.